These 15 T cell receptor beta chains originate from one sample sequenced in a study of CD8+CD57+ T cells in acquired aplastic anemia. Patients included in sequencing had previously demonstrated CD8+CD57+ cell expansion by flow cytometry. Researchers used genomic DNA as the template to profile TCR beta VDJ and CDR3. TCRdb re-called the reads with MiXCR, one entry per CDR3 protein. The table shows a few hundred thousand distinct CDR3 sequences, with around 32% occurring only once. Sequenced input: sorted CD4+, CD8+, or CD8+CD57+ T cells (not recorded which) from PBMCs. The receptors originated from a human donor with aplastic anemia.

This clonotype was counted a few times. The rearrangement joins TRBV6-6 to TRBJ2-7; D is unresolved. The length of the CDR3 is 14 residues. The V end was cut by 2 bases, the J end by 0 bases, with 8 bases between. CDR1 is MNHNY and CDR2 is SVGAGI in the germline V gene (reference sequence). DNA of the CDR3: TGTGCCAGCAGTTACACGGCAGCCTCCTACGAGCAGTACTTC. Protein: CASSYTAASYEQYF.

This clonotype was detected ten times or more. V is TRBV7-8 and J is TRBJ1-1; D ambiguous. The CDR3 loop spans 16 amino acids. Germline CDR1 reads SGHVS; CDR2 reads FQNEAQ. V was shortened by 0 bases and J by 0 bases, with 11 bases between the two germline ends. The CDR3 region has the DNA TGTGCCAGCAGCTTAGCTGGCCGGACGCTGAACACTGAAGCTTTCTTT. Protein product: CASSLAGRTLNTEAFF. The full variable domain, with the rest looked up from reference TRBV7-8 and TRBJ1-1, is GAGVSQSPRYKVAKRGQDVALRCDPISGHVSLFWYQQALGQGPEFLTYFQNEAQLDKSGLPSDRFFAERPEGSVSTLKIQRTQQEDSAVYLCASSLAGRTLNTEAFFGQGTRLTVV.

About this clonotype: Mismatch with germline at one junction end may stem from a read error. This chain uses TRBV7-3 with TRBJ2-5; D unresolved. The CDR3 extends over 14 amino acids. The germline CDR1 and CDR2 sequences are SGHTA and FQGTGA. CDR3 loop: CASSQGRCGETQYF. The CDR3 DNA sequence: TGCGCCAGCAGCCAAGGTAGGTGTGGAGAGACCCAGTACTTC.

The rearrangement links TRBV25-1 to TRBJ1-1; weak D call: TRBD1 (6 bases). The CDR3 is made up of 15 amino acids. CDR1 is MGHDK, CDR2 SYGVNS, per germline. With 5 bases removed from V and 1 base from J, the gap between germline ends came to 14 bases. The DNA for the CDR3 is TGTGCCAGCAGTTTATTTGCAGGGGAGAACACTGAAGCTTTCTTT. Translated: CASSLFAGENTEAFF.

This clonotype was seen more than once but under ten times. This sequence joins TRBV2 and TRBJ2-1, with 9 bases lining up with TRBD2. The J segment lost 6 bases and the V segment lost 6 bases, leaving 9 bases of the junction unmatched. The CDR3 length is 15 residues. The germline V gene encodes CDR1 SNHLY and CDR2 FYNNEI. The CDR3 reads CASRAIAGGPNEQFF. CDR3 bases: TGTGCCAGCAGGGCTATCGCGGGGGGGCCCAATGAGCAGTTCTTC.

As regards this clonotype: This may be a read error, as it is one base from a much larger clone. The chain is built from TRBV25-1 and TRBJ2-4; 10 bases line up with TRBD1. This CDR3 has 14 residues. CDR1 and CDR2 (germline): MGHDK, SYGVNS. The CDR3 coding sequence is TGTGCCAGCTCCCTCATGGGACAGGGGAACATTCGGTACTTC. Amino acid sequence: CASSLMGQGNIRYF.

J is TRBJ1-2 and V is TRBV15; possibly TRBD1 for D (5 bases). The CDR3 is 16 residues long. Trimming left V 3 bases short and J 4 bases short, with 18 bases between. Germline lookup yields CDR1 LNHNV and CDR2 YYDKDF (reference sequence). The CDR3, as DNA: TGTGCCACCAGCAGCTTGGGCACGGGGGTGGGCTATGGCTACACCTTC. Encoded protein: CATSSLGTGVGYGYTF.

There are a few counts of this clonotype. The chain links TRBV20-1 to TRBJ2-7; 7 positions match TRBD1. The V gene's germline CDR1 is DFQATT and CDR2 SNEGSKA (reference sequence). Germline trimming cut 6 bases from V and 6 bases from J; bases unmatched to any gene: 17. The CDR3 covers 15 residues. The CDR3 region has the DNA TGCAGTGCCCAAAACCCACGGACAGGTTTGAGCGAGCAGTACTTC. It specifies CSAQNPRTGLSEQYF.

This clonotype was counted a few times. The rearrangement joins TRBV5-1 to TRBJ1-4; no clear D gene. This CDR3 has 16 amino acids. V lost 0 bases, J lost 8 bases, and 17 bases lay in between. Germline assignment: CDR1 SGHRS and CDR2 YFSETQ. CDR3 DNA: TGCGCCAGCAGCTTGGCCACGAGCCCGGCAAGGGAAAAACTGTTTTTT. Translating gives CASSLATSPAREKLFF.

The table lists this clonotype with a count of one. Germline and junction disagree at one end, which may indicate a read error. The chain recombines TRBV11-2 with TRBJ2-1, with D tentatively TRBD2 (6 bases). Per the germline V gene, CDR1 is SGHAT and CDR2 is FQNNGV. The CDR3 loop spans 17 amino acids. The CDR3 region has the DNA TGTGTCAGCAGCCGGAGGGACCGATCGAGCTCCTACAATGAGCAGTTCTTC. Its translation is CVSSRRDRSSSYNEQFF.

This clonotype was seen a few times. This may arise from a read error, as a much more abundant clone is one base away. The chain couples TRBV20-1 to TRBJ1-6, with 11 bases that match TRBD1. Germline-derived CDR1 and CDR2 are DFQATT and SNEGSKA (reference sequence). The CDR3 runs 14 residues. CDR3: CSAWDRGYNPPLHF. Written as DNA, the CDR3 is TGCAGTGCGTGGGACAGGGGGTATAATCCACCCCTCCACTTT.

V is TRBV5-6 and J is TRBJ2-3; D is ambiguous. The CDR3 is 15 residues long. The germline CDR1 and CDR2 sequences are SGHDT and YYEEEE. V lost 1 base to trimming and J lost 2 bases, with 11 bases between them. The CDR3 reads CASSLSDLVTDTQYF. The CDR3 bases are TGTGCCAGCAGCTTGAGTGATCTCGTCACAGATACGCAGTATTTT.

This chain joins TRBV5-1 and TRBJ1-4; tentative D call: TRBD1 (6 bases). From germline, CDR1 is SGHRS and CDR2 YFSETQ. There are 16 residues in the CDR3. V was clipped by 4 bases and J by 2 bases, with 15 bases between them. CDR3: CASSTTGTGTNEKLFF. The CDR3 DNA reads as TGCGCCAGCAGCACAACAGGGACGGGGACTAATGAAAAACTGTTTTTT.

This clonotype was counted a few times. The V and J genes are TRBV11-1 and TRBJ1-4; no clear D. The V gene lost 0 bases and the J gene lost 3 bases, with 11 bases spanning the gap. This CDR3 comprises 16 residues. Looked up from germline, CDR1 is SGHAT and CDR2 is FQDESV (reference sequence). CDR3 sequence (DNA): TGTGCCAGCAGCTTAGCGGGCTCGGTGGCTAATGAAAAACTGTTTTTT. Its translation: CASSLAGSVANEKLFF.

This clonotype has ten or more counts. The chain uses TRBV10-2 and TRBJ2-1; D may correspond to TRBD1 or TRBD2 (5 bases each). Trimming left V 7 bases short and J 3 bases short, with 13 bases between. The CDR3 contains 14 residues. Germline CDR1 reads WSHSY; CDR2 reads SAAADI. For the CDR3, the DNA is TGCGCCAGCAAGCTGGTTGGGGGCTACAATGAGCAGTTCTTC. Residues: CASKLVGGYNEQFF.